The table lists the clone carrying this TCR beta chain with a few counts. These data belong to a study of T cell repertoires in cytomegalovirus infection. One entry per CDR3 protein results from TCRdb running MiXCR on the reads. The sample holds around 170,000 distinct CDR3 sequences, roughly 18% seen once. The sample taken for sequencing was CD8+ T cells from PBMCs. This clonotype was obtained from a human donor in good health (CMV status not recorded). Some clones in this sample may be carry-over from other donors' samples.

In DNA form, the CDR3 reads TGTGCCAGCAGCCAAAGGCGTTGGCGGGGGGCTAATGAAAAACTGTTTTTT. It encodes CASSQRRWRGANEKLFF. V is TRBV7-8 and J is TRBJ1-4; possibly TRBD1 for D (5 bases). Germline V CDR1 and CDR2: SGHVS, FQNEAQ. The CDR3 has 17 amino acids. The germline V and J ends were trimmed by 5 bases and 3 bases, with 19 bases remaining between them.